Listed below are T cell receptor beta chains from one sample, sequenced in a study of OX40 agonist ivuxolimab in advanced cancers. Generated by immunoSEQ multiplex PCR, the TCRdb table keeps only in-frame clones and is missing some. Of 55,000 to 90,000 clones listed, about 90% are singletons. The material sequenced was CD4+ or CD8+ T cells sorted from blood, taken in a trial of the OX40 agonist ivuxolimab. The receptors were sampled from an adult with an advanced solid tumor such as melanoma, head and neck, liver or kidney cancer. CDR3s include the opening cysteine and the closing phenylalanine or tryptophan. Each record gives: V gene, D gene, clone size, J gene, CDR3 protein, CDR3 DNA. D genes are given only for firm matches. A row's size may be missing; if present it is once, few, many or a size class.

TRBV2,NA,once,TRBJ1-1,CASTTGTWMNTEAFF,TGTGCCAGCACTACCGGGACATGGATGAACACTGAAGCTTTCTTT
TRBV7-9,NA,NA,TRBJ1-1,CASSSRVVSTEAFF,TGTGCCAGCAGCTCCAGGGTGGTGAGCACTGAAGCTTTCTTT
TRBV4-1,TRBD2,NA,TRBJ2-7,CASSQGLAGGFREQYF,TGCGCCAGCAGCCAGGGTCTAGCGGGAGGGTTCCGCGAGCAGTACTTC
TRBV30,NA,NA,TRBJ1-4,CASRQATNEKLFF,TGTGCCTCCAGACAGGCAACTAATGAAAAACTGTTTTTT
TRBV2,NA,NA,TRBJ1-1,CASIRIEAFF,TGTGCCAGCATACGTATTGAAGCTTTCTTT
TRBV19,TRBD2,NA,TRBJ2-5,CASSSGRVHETQYF,TGTGCCAGTTCTAGCGGGAGGGTGCACGAGACCCAGTACTTC
TRBV28,NA,NA,TRBJ2-3,CASSPLGGRTDTQYF,TGTGCCAGCAGCCCTCTCGGGGGCCGCACAGATACGCAGTATTTT
TRBV11-2,TRBD2,NA,TRBJ2-3,CASSLYGLATDTQYF,TGTGCCAGCAGCTTATACGGACTAGCAACAGATACGCAGTATTTT
TRBV10-1,TRBD1,NA,TRBJ2-7,CASSPNRGEQYF,TGCGCCAGCAGTCCGAACAGGGGCGAGCAGTACTTC
TRBV6-1,NA,NA,TRBJ2-1,CASREAPGPVNEQFF,TGTGCCAGCAGGGAGGCTCCCGGCCCTGTCAATGAGCAGTTCTTC
TRBV5-6,TRBD1,NA,TRBJ1-1,CASNHRGRTEAFF,TGTGCCAGCAATCACAGGGGGCGCACTGAAGCTTTCTTT
TRBV28,NA,NA,TRBJ1-1,CASSSRTGNTEAFF,TGTGCCAGCAGCTCTAGGACGGGGAACACTGAAGCTTTCTTT
TRBV5-1,NA,NA,TRBJ2-2,CASSLQVSNTGELFF,TGCGCCAGCAGCTTACAGGTTTCGAACACCGGGGAGCTGTTTTTT
TRBV19,NA,NA,TRBJ2-3,CASSGTGRGTQYF,TGTGCCAGTAGCGGTACAGGGCGGGGGACGCAGTATTTT
TRBV4-1,TRBD2,once,TRBJ2-5,CASSQPSGHTDGTQYF,TGCGCCAGCAGCCAACCTAGCGGACACACTGACGGGACCCAGTACTTC
TRBV2,TRBD1,NA,TRBJ2-7,CASSVGQGPPYEQYF,TGTGCCAGCAGTGTAGGACAGGGGCCTCCCTACGAGCAGTACTTC
TRBV28,NA,NA,TRBJ2-2,CASSLFRGSGTGELFF,TGTGCCAGCAGTTTATTTCGGGGTTCAGGCACCGGGGAGCTGTTTTTT
TRBV6-1,NA,NA,TRBJ2-3,CASSALADTQYF,TGTGCCAGCAGCGCCCTAGCAGATACGCAGTATTTT
TRBV5-1,NA,NA,TRBJ2-3,CASSLVGGGTTDTQYF,TGCGCCAGCAGCTTAGTAGGGGGAGGGACCACAGATACGCAGTATTTT
TRBV28,TRBD1,NA,TRBJ2-1,CASSLQGAPNEQFF,TGTGCCAGCAGTTTACAGGGGGCGCCTAATGAGCAGTTCTTC
TRBV29-1,TRBD2,once,TRBJ2-3,CSGTSSTDTQYF,TGCAGCGGGACTAGCAGCACAGATACGCAGTATTTT
TRBV7-3,NA,NA,TRBJ2-3,CASSPGGQADTQYF,TGTGCCAGCAGCCCCGGGGGGCAGGCAGATACGCAGTATTTT
TRBV18,NA,NA,TRBJ2-7,CASSPQPGDEQYF,TGTGCCAGCTCACCCCAGCCGGGGGACGAGCAGTACTTC
TRBV7-3,TRBD1,NA,TRBJ2-2,CASGTGVTGELFF,TGTGCCAGCGGTACAGGGGTCACCGGGGAGCTGTTTTTT